These T cell receptor beta chains were read from a single sample in a study of tumor and adjacent non-tumor tissue in lung cancer. MiXCR, applied by TCRdb to the multiplex PCR reads, yields one record per CDR3 protein. The sample holds over 80,000 distinct CDR3 sequences, 80% seen once. The sample consisted of distant non-tumor lung tissue. The source is a man aged 55 to 70 with small cell lung cancer. Both conserved end residues are part of each CDR3. D genes are given only for firm matches.

v_call: TRBV7-3
d_call: .
j_call: TRBJ2-2
cdr3_aa: CASSSWGTGELFF

v_call: TRBV29-1
d_call: .
j_call: TRBJ2-3
cdr3_aa: CSVDRRTGASDTQYF

v_call: TRBV6-5
d_call: .
j_call: TRBJ2-7
cdr3_aa: CASSPMPPHGGSYEQYF

v_call: TRBV11-3
d_call: TRBD1
j_call: TRBJ2-1
cdr3_aa: CAGSPKNRGYNEQFF

v_call: TRBV7-8
d_call: TRBD2
j_call: TRBJ2-7
cdr3_aa: CARSSPGDGGTYEQYF

v_call: TRBV4-1
d_call: .
j_call: TRBJ2-1
cdr3_aa: CASMVGLSGNNEQFF

v_call: TRBV11-2
d_call: TRBD2
j_call: TRBJ2-5
cdr3_aa: CASNPPARTRGAQETQYF

v_call: TRBV7-8
d_call: .
j_call: TRBJ2-3
cdr3_aa: CASSLAGIASTDTQYF

v_call: TRBV11-3
d_call: TRBD1
j_call: TRBJ1-4
cdr3_aa: CARVSEGQGPEKLFF

v_call: TRBV30
d_call: .
j_call: TRBJ1-2
cdr3_aa: CAWTKPQGPTGDGYTF

v_call: TRBV29-1
d_call: .
j_call: TRBJ2-5
cdr3_aa: CSAGRTGETQYF

v_call: TRBV4-2
d_call: .
j_call: TRBJ2-1
cdr3_aa: CVSSQASGNNEQFF

v_call: TRBV6-6
d_call: TRBD2
j_call: TRBJ2-3
cdr3_aa: CSSRTLALGIMALYF

v_call: TRBV4-2
d_call: .
j_call: TRBJ2-2
cdr3_aa: CASSLDLRANTWELLF

v_call: TRBV4-2
d_call: .
j_call: TRBJ1-4
cdr3_aa: CASSQAEHTTSEKLFF

v_call: TRBV28
d_call: .
j_call: TRBJ2-3
cdr3_aa: CASSSDGENVADTQYF

v_call: TRBV29-1
d_call: .
j_call: TRBJ1-2
cdr3_aa: CSLERGNYGYTF

v_call: TRBV12-3/TRBV12-4
d_call: TRBD2
j_call: TRBJ2-2
cdr3_aa: CVALAGPSGARELFF

v_call: TRBV11-2
d_call: .
j_call: TRBJ2-7
cdr3_aa: CTSSPRLGYEQYF

v_call: TRBV6-1
d_call: .
j_call: TRBJ1-4
cdr3_aa: CTSSVNRDGSNEKLFF

v_call: TRBV11-2
d_call: .
j_call: TRBJ2-7
cdr3_aa: CASSSAYGEQYF

v_call: TRBV29-1
d_call: TRBD1
j_call: TRBJ2-2
cdr3_aa: CSVIQGIWELFF

v_call: TRBV11-3
d_call: TRBD2
j_call: TRBJ2-2
cdr3_aa: CDIPASGDSRELFF

v_call: TRBV4-2
d_call: .
j_call: TRBJ2-5
cdr3_aa: CANNHAGLAQETQYF

v_call: TRBV10-2
d_call: .
j_call: TRBJ2-1
cdr3_aa: CARCEIGQGGQFF

v_call: TRBV12-3/TRBV12-4
d_call: .
j_call: TRBJ1-1
cdr3_aa: CASSLAGNEGFF

v_call: TRBV11-2
d_call: .
j_call: TRBJ1-1
cdr3_aa: CASNLVRGDAFF

v_call: TRBV11-2
d_call: TRBD2
j_call: TRBJ2-1
cdr3_aa: CASILGVAGGYYYNGQFF

v_call: TRBV10-3
d_call: .
j_call: TRBJ2-1
cdr3_aa: CAISGPTGGGDNDQFF

v_call: TRBV6-5
d_call: .
j_call: TRBJ1-3
cdr3_aa: CTSTSTGPSGNTIYF

v_call: TRBV6-5
d_call: .
j_call: TRBJ1-1
cdr3_aa: CASRTPGRMNTEAFF

v_call: TRBV6-5
d_call: TRBD2
j_call: TRBJ2-4
cdr3_aa: CASSFAGGSADIQYF

v_call: TRBV29-1
d_call: .
j_call: TRBJ2-3
cdr3_aa: CSVEDRYRVLFDTHYF

v_call: TRBV30
d_call: .
j_call: TRBJ1-2
cdr3_aa: CAWNVQFLGNYGYTF

v_call: TRBV4-2
d_call: TRBD2
j_call: TRBJ2-5
cdr3_aa: CVSSQDLSGGRAQETQYF

v_call: TRBV12-3/TRBV12-4
d_call: .
j_call: TRBJ2-1
cdr3_aa: CASSTSTPYNEQLF

v_call: TRBV6-1
d_call: .
j_call: TRBJ1-1
cdr3_aa: CASSVYAEGPTEALF

v_call: TRBV11-2
d_call: .
j_call: TRBJ2-5
cdr3_aa: CASSLGVLGGQGEAQYF

v_call: TRBV7-9
d_call: .
j_call: TRBJ2-1
cdr3_aa: CASSLEGNEQFF

v_call: TRBV28
d_call: .
j_call: TRBJ2-7
cdr3_aa: CAGSLRGLYEQYF

v_call: TRBV5-4
d_call: TRBD1
j_call: TRBJ1-1
cdr3_aa: CASGHGQGAAEAFF

v_call: TRBV2
d_call: .
j_call: TRBJ2-1
cdr3_aa: CANVRDGNNEQFF

v_call: TRBV4-1
d_call: .
j_call: TRBJ2-7
cdr3_aa: CASSFDKLYEQCF

v_call: TRBV6-5
d_call: .
j_call: TRBJ1-2
cdr3_aa: CASSYSVGWDYGYTF

v_call: TRBV11-2
d_call: .
j_call: TRBJ2-2
cdr3_aa: CASSFIRLDTGELFF

v_call: TRBV6-2/TRBV6-3
d_call: .
j_call: TRBJ1-1
cdr3_aa: CASSCPYGNTEAFF

v_call: TRBV29-1
d_call: .
j_call: TRBJ1-1
cdr3_aa: CSVEEHQRDEAFF

v_call: TRBV4-1
d_call: .
j_call: TRBJ2-2
cdr3_aa: CASSLADSNTGDLFF

v_call: TRBV2
d_call: TRBD2
j_call: TRBJ2-3
cdr3_aa: CASRGGGDTQYF

v_call: TRBV29-1
d_call: TRBD2
j_call: TRBJ2-1
cdr3_aa: CSRQGLAGNEQFF

v_call: TRBV14
d_call: TRBD2
j_call: TRBJ2-2
cdr3_aa: CASNQWGLPDSGELFF

v_call: TRBV20-1
d_call: TRBD2
j_call: TRBJ2-3
cdr3_aa: CSASGLAGAGIMTDRQYF